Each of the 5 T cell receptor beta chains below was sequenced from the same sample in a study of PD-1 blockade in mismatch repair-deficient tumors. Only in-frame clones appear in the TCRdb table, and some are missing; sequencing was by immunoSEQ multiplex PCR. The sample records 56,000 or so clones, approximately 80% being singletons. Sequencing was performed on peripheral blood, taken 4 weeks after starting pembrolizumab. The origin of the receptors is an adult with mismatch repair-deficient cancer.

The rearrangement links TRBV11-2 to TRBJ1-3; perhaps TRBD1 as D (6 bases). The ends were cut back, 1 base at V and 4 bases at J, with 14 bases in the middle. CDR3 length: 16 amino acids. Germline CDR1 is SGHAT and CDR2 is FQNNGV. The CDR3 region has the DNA TGTGCCAGCAGCTTAGGGCCCGGGGGCGACGGAAACACCATATATTTT. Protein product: CASSLGPGGDGNTIYF.

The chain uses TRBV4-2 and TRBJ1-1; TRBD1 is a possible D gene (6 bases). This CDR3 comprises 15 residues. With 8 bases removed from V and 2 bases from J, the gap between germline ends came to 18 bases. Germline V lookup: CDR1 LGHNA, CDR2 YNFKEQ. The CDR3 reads CASAKGQTGNTEAFF. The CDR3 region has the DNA TGTGCCAGCGCTAAGGGGCAGACAGGTAACACTGAAGCTTTCTTT.

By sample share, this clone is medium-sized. DNA for the CDR3: TGCGCCAGCAGCCAAGACGAACTTGCTAATCAGCCCCAGCATTTT. Translating it yields CASSQDELANQPQHF. The gene calls are TRBV4-1 and TRBJ1-5; no definite D call. This CDR3 region has 15 residues. Germline V gene sequence: CDR1 MGHRA, CDR2 YSYEKL. Between the trimmed V and J ends, which lost 0 bases and 4 bases, there was a span of 10 bases.

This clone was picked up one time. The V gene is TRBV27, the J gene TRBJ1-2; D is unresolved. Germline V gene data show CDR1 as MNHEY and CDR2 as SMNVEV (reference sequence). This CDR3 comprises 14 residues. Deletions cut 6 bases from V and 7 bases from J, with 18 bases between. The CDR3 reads CASRPDGGSVGYTF. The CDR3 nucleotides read TGTGCCAGCAGACCGGACGGAGGGAGCGTTGGCTACACCTTC.

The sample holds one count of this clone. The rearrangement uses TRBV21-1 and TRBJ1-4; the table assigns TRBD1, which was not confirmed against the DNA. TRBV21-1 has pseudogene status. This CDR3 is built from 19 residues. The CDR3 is CASSKEVEQGAYIGEKLFF. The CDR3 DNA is TGTGCCAGCAGCAAAGAGGTGGAACAGGGGGCGTACATCGGTGAAAAACTGTTTTTT.